One sample yielded the 27 T cell receptor beta chains listed below, sequenced in a study of regulatory T cells in long-lasting Graves disease. The time point was: newly diagnosed GD, antithyroid drugs for less than 3 months. Generation of the TCR library employed RNA extracted from PBMCs. For TCR beta, libraries came from iRepertoire HTBI primers and Arm-PCR of CDR3 regions. TCRdb independently ran MiXCR on the multiplex PCR reads; one entry per CDR3 protein. The sample has some 320,000 distinct CDR3 sequences, 18% seen once. The source material was peripheral blood mononuclear cells (PBMCs), sampled at new diagnosis, from a patient treated with antithyroid drugs. The receptor set was obtained from a female donor with Graves disease.

This clonotype was seen at least ten times. The chain combines TRBV12-3 or TRBV12-4 with TRBJ2-1; 9 positions match TRBD2. CDR3 length: 15 amino acids. The V gene end was trimmed by 4 bases and the J gene end by 3 bases; junction bases not matched to a gene: 4. As DNA, the CDR3 is TGTGCCAGCAGTTATATAGCGGGAGTCTACAATGAGCAGTTCTTC. Translated: CASSYIAGVYNEQFF.

At least ten counts were recorded for this clonotype. The chain uses TRBV28 and TRBJ2-1, with D hard to call. V was pared by 1 base and J by 5 bases, with 12 bases between. This CDR3 is 15 amino acids long. Per germline, CDR1 MDHEN and CDR2 SYDVKM. CDR3 DNA sequence: TGTGCCAGCAGTTTATATAACAGAGCCAACAATGAGCAGTTCTTC. Residues: CASSLYNRANNEQFF.

This clonotype was counted at least ten times. This chain connects TRBV28 to TRBJ2-2; D gene uncertain. The CDR3 sequence is 13 residues long. Germline-derived CDR1 and CDR2 are MDHEN and SYDVKM. The V and J ends lost 6 bases and 2 bases respectively, with 7 bases between them. Here the CDR3 reads CASRSINTGELFF. The CDR3 coding sequence is TGTGCCAGCAGGAGCATAAACACCGGGGAGCTGTTTTTT.

On this clonotype itself: This may arise from a read error, as a much more abundant clone is one base away. The chain has TRBV11-2 and TRBJ2-2; 8 bases line up with TRBD2. Germline CDR1 and CDR2: SGHAT and FQNNGV. There are 16 residues in the CDR3. In DNA, the CDR3 is TGTGCCAGCAGCTTAGTTACGGGAGGGGCTACCGGGGGGCTGTTTTTT. Amino acids: CASSLVTGGATGGLFF.

Ten or more counts support this clonotype. The rearrangement uses TRBV28 and TRBJ1-2; maybe TRBD1 (5 bases). CDR1 and CDR2 (germline): MDHEN, SYDVKM. The V end lost 6 bases, the J end lost 5 bases, and 16 bases lay between the germline ends. The CDR3 contains 14 residues. The CDR3 here is CASSTVAGRYGYTF. The CDR3 DNA is TGTGCCAGCAGCACGGTTGCAGGGCGGTATGGCTACACCTTC.

Concerning this clonotype: A much larger clone is a single base away; this may be a read error. This chain connects TRBV18 to TRBJ2-1; D remains ambiguous. CDR3 size: 13 residues. Germline CDR1 KGHSH, CDR2 LQKENI. The CDR3 protein is CASSPLLLDEQVF. The CDR3 DNA sequence: TGTGCCAGCTCACCACTTCTACTGGATGAGCAGGTCTTC.

The table lists this clonotype with many counts. The chain joins TRBV7-9 to TRBJ2-1, with a tentative D call TRBD2 (6 bases). Germline V gives CDR1 SEHNR, CDR2 FQNEAQ (reference sequence). The V gene lost 5 bases and the J gene lost 7 bases, with 12 bases spanning the gap. This CDR3 is 13 amino acids long. CDR3 loop: CASSPAGRNEQFF. CDR3 bases: TGTGCCAGCAGCCCCGCTGGGAGGAATGAGCAGTTCTTC.

The V gene is TRBV10-1, the J gene TRBJ2-7; TRBD1 matches 8 bases. This CDR3 region has 13 residues. The V gene's germline CDR1 is WNHNN and CDR2 SYGVQD (reference sequence). DNA for the CDR3: TGCGCCAGCAGCACCGGGACAGGCTACGAGCTGTACGTC. Translating it yields CASSTGTGYELYV.

The chain uses TRBV6-5 and TRBJ2-7, with 9 bases fitting TRBD2. J lost 2 bases, V lost 2 bases, and 7 bases had no gene match. Germline loops: CDR1 MNHEY, CDR2 SVGAGI. This CDR3 has 16 amino acids. Written as DNA, the CDR3 is TGTGCCAGCAGTTACACCCTTTCTAGCGGGACCTACGAGCAGTACTTC. Protein product: CASSYTLSSGTYEQYF.

The chain links TRBV7-2 to TRBJ2-6, with TRBD2 matching over 7 bases. This CDR3 is built from 14 residues. Germline-derived CDR1 and CDR2 are SGHTA and FQGNSA. CDR3 in amino acids: CAAGASSGANVLTF. The CDR3 region has the DNA TGTGCGGCGGGAGCGTCCTCTGGGGCCAACGTCCTGACTTTC.

This clonotype was counted ten times or more. The CDR3: CASSSAWTGEDEKLFF. The CDR3 region has the DNA TGTGCCAGCAGTTCTGCCTGGACAGGGGAGGATGAAAAACTGTTTTTT. This rearrangement joins TRBV28 to TRBJ1-4, with 9 bases aligning to TRBD1. The CDR3 length is 16 residues. V lost 4 bases and J lost 6; bases outside the gene matches: 9. In germline, CDR1 is MDHEN, CDR2 SYDVKM.

This clonotype was observed at least ten times. The chain's CDR3 is CASRPRGLTEAFF. The CDR3, as DNA: TGTGCCAGCAGGCCCAGGGGGCTCACTGAAGCTTTCTTT. This rearrangement joins TRBV2 to TRBJ1-1; 8 nucleotides match TRBD1. The CDR3 extends over 13 amino acids. J was trimmed by 4 bases and V by 6 bases; bases with no gene match: 4. CDR1 and CDR2 (germline): SNHLY, FYNNEI. Based on the CDR3 plus reference TRBV2 and TRBJ1-1, the full variable domain is EPEVTQTPSHQVTQMGQEVILRCVPISNHLYFYWYRQILGQKVEFLVSFYNNEISEKSEIFDDQFSVERPDGSNFTLKIRSTKLEDSAMYFCASRPRGLTEAFFGQGTRLTVV.

Details on this clonotype: One base away lies a much larger clone, so this may be a sequencing read error. The genes are TRBV27 and TRBJ2-7; D ambiguous. This CDR3 spans 12 amino acids. Germline assignment: CDR1 MNHEY and CDR2 SMNVEV (reference sequence). This chain's CDR3 is CASSLSIGRQHF. In DNA form, the CDR3 reads TGTGCCAGCAGTTTATCTATCGGAAGGCAGCACTTC.

Comments on this clonotype: One junction end disagrees with the germline gene, perhaps due to a read error. The V and J genes are TRBV4-1 and TRBJ1-4, with TRBD1 identical over 9 bases. This CDR3 comprises 17 residues. In germline, CDR1 is MGHRA, CDR2 YSYEKL. This CDR3 reads CGSSQEDRGGSNEKLFF. In DNA, the CDR3 is TGCGGCAGCAGCCAAGAGGACAGGGGTGGATCTAATGAAAAACTGTTTTTC.

This clonotype was counted many times. This chain links TRBV25-1 with TRBJ1-6, with D tentatively TRBD1 (6 bases). Trimming left V 3 bases short and J 0 bases short, with 9 bases between. The CDR3 is 16 amino acids. Germline V gene lookup returns CDR1 MGHDK and CDR2 SYGVNS. The CDR3 nucleotides read TGTGCCAGCAGTGATACAGGGAGCTCCTATAATTCACCCCTCCACTTT. Translated: CASSDTGSSYNSPLHF.

V usage is TRBV19 and J usage is TRBJ2-7; a possible D gene is TRBD1 (7 bases). The CDR3 totals 14 residues. V was shortened by 5 bases and J by 3 bases, with 14 bases between the two germline ends. The germline gives CDR1 LNHDA, CDR2 SQIVND (reference sequence). The chain's CDR3 is CASSAGQWYYEQYF. CDR3 nucleotide sequence: TGTGCCAGTAGTGCGGGACAGTGGTACTACGAGCAGTACTTC.

The chain has TRBV25-1 and TRBJ1-1, with D unresolved. Germline CDR1 is MGHDK and CDR2 is SYGVNS. The CDR3 length is 13 residues. Deletions cut 4 bases from V and 4 bases from J, with 10 bases between. The CDR3 protein is CASSAGMFTEAFF. The CDR3 DNA reads TGTGCCAGCAGTGCCGGGATGTTCACTGAAGCTTTCTTT.

This clonotype was seen repeatedly, ten times or more. The chain recombines TRBV12-3 or TRBV12-4 with TRBJ2-2, with a weak D call TRBD1 (5 bases). Trimming stripped 4 bases from V and 4 bases from J, with 7 bases between. This CDR3 contains 13 residues. For the CDR3, the DNA is TGTGCCAGCAGTTGGGGCCTCACCGGGGAGCTGTTTTTT. Its protein is CASSWGLTGELFF.

A word on this clonotype: With a much larger clone just one base away, this may be a read error. V is TRBV2 and J is TRBJ2-3, with 10 bases identical to TRBD2. CDR3 length: 14 residues. Germline CDR1 is SNHLY and CDR2 is FYNNEI. Germline trimming cut 5 bases from V and 6 bases from J; bases unmatched to any gene: 5. In DNA form, the CDR3 reads TGTGCCAGCAGTCCTAGCGGGAGTAGGGATACGCAGTATTTT. The encoded protein is CASSPSGSRDTQYF. The whole variable domain, filled in from reference TRBV2 and TRBJ2-3, reads EPEVTQTPSHQVTQMGQEVILRCVPISNHLYFYWYRQILGQKVEFLVSFYNNEISEKSEIFDDQFSVERPDGSNFTLKIRSTKLEDSAMYFCASSPSGSRDTQYFGPGTRLTVL.

Notes on this clonotype: A much more abundant neighbour one base away suggests this may be a read error. The CDR3 DNA reads TGTGCCGGCAGCCGCGGGACAGTGAACACTGAAGCTTTCTTT. Protein product: CAGSRGTVNTEAFF. The gene calls are TRBV3-1 and TRBJ1-1; 7 bases align to TRBD1. The CDR3 totals 14 residues. The germline V gene has CDR1 LGHDT and CDR2 YNNKEL (reference sequence).

This clonotype was seen more than once but under ten times. This rearrangement joins TRBV10-3 to TRBJ2-1; TRBD1 might be the D (6 bases). Trimming took off 7 bases at V and 8 bases at J, with 12 bases between the two ends. The germline V gene encodes CDR1 ENHRY and CDR2 SYGVKD. The CDR3 has 12 residues. CDR3: CAINLQGDEQFF. CDR3 nucleotide sequence: TGTGCCATCAATCTACAGGGCGATGAGCAGTTCTTC.

At least ten counts were recorded for this clonotype. The V gene is TRBV12-3 or TRBV12-4, the J gene TRBJ2-1, with D uncertain. Trimming shortened V by 7 bases and J by 5 bases, and 15 bases separated the two germline ends. The CDR3 extends over 14 amino acids. The CDR3 sequence: CASTRPGQHNEQFF. As DNA, the CDR3 is TGTGCCAGCACCCGCCCTGGGCAGCACAATGAGCAGTTCTTC.

This clonotype was seen ten or more times. The V and J genes are TRBV6-1 and TRBJ2-7; 8 positions match TRBD2. CDR1 MNHNS and CDR2 SASEGT come from the germline V gene. This CDR3 has 15 amino acids. The trim removed 4 bases at V and 6 bases at J, leaving 11 bases unmatched. The CDR3 nucleotides are TGTGCCAGCAGTGCCTCAGCGGGAGTCTATCGCGAGCAGTACTTC. It is translated as CASSASAGVYREQYF.

Turning to this clonotype: This clone may be a read error of a much larger clone one base away. The chain links TRBV7-9 to TRBJ2-1; 10 positions match TRBD2. Germline V lookup: CDR1 SEHNR, CDR2 FQNEAQ (reference sequence). The CDR3 consists of 16 residues. This chain's CDR3 is CASSLVLAGVYNEQSF. Here the CDR3 DNA reads TGTGCCAGCAGCTTAGTTCTAGCGGGAGTTTACAATGAGCAGTCCTTC.

This clonotype came up many times. The chain couples TRBV20-1 to TRBJ1-5; D ambiguous. This CDR3 contains 14 residues. V shed 5 bases and J shed 0 bases, with 11 bases lying between them. The germline V gene has CDR1 DFQATT and CDR2 SNEGSKA (reference sequence). The CDR3 reads CSALRTDSNQPQHF. Here the CDR3 DNA reads TGCAGTGCTCTTAGGACGGATAGCAATCAGCCCCAGCATTTT.

This clonotype was detected a few times. This chain connects TRBV20-1 to TRBJ1-5, with D perhaps TRBD1 (5 bases). There are 13 residues in the CDR3. CDR1 DFQATT and CDR2 SNEGSKA come from the germline V gene (reference sequence). The germline V and J ends were trimmed by 6 bases and 2 bases, with 11 bases remaining between them. The CDR3 coding sequence is TGCAGTGCCGGGGGGGGGGGCAATCAGCCCCAGCATTTT. Its translation: CSAGGGGNQPQHF.

This clonotype was observed a few times. At one boundary the junction diverges from the germline segment, which might be a read error. The chain couples TRBV18 to TRBJ1-1; tentative D call: TRBD1 (6 bases). CDR1 KGHSH and CDR2 LQKENI come from the germline V gene. The CDR3 runs to 13 residues. Here the CDR3 DNA reads TGTGCCGGCTCACCGACAGGGAACACTGAAGCTTTCTTT. This gives the protein CAGSPTGNTEAFF. Full variable domain (rest looked up from reference TRBV18 and TRBJ1-1): NAGVMQNPRHLVRRRGQEARLRCSPMKGHSHVYWYRQLPEEGLKFMVYLQKENIIDESGMPKERFSAEFPKEGPSILRIQQVVRGDSAAYFCAGSPTGNTEAFFGQGTRLTVV.